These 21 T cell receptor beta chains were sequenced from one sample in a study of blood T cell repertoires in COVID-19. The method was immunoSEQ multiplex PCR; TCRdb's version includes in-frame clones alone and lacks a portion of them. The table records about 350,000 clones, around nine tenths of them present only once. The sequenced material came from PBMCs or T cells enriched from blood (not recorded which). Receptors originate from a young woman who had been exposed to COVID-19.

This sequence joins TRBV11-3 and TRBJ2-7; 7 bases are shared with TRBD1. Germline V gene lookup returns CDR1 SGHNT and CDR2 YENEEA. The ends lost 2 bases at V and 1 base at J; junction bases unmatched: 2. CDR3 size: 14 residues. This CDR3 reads CASSLYRGSYEQYF. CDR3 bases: TGTGCCAGCAGCTTATACAGGGGATCCTACGAGCAGTACTTC.

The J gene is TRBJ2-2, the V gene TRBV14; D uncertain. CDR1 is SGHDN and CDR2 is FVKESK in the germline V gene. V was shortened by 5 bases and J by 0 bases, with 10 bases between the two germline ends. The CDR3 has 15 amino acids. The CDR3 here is CASSIHSSNTGELFF. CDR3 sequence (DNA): TGTGCCAGCAGCATACACAGCTCGAACACCGGGGAGCTGTTTTTT.

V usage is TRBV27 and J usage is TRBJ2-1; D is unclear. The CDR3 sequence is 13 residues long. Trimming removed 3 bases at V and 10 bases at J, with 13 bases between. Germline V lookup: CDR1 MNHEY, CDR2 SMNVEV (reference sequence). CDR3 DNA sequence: TGTGCCAGCAGTTTCAACCCGACTGAGGAGCAGTTCTTC. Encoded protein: CASSFNPTEEQFF.

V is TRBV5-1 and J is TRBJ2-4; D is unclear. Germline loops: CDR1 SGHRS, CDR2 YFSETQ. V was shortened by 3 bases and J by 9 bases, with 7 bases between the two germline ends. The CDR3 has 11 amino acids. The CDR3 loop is CASSSASIQYF. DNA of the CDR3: TGCGCCAGCAGCTCCGCGAGCATTCAGTACTTC.

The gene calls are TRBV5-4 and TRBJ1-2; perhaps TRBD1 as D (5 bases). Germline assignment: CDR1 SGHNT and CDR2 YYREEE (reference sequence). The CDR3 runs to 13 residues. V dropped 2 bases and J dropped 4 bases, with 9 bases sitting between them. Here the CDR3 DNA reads TGTGCCAGCAGCTTTGGACACGTCTATGGCTACACCTTC. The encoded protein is CASSFGHVYGYTF. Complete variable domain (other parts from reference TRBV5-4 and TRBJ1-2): ETGVTQSPTHLIKTRGQQVTLRCSSQSGHNTVSWYQQALGQGPQFIFQYYREEENGRGNFPPRFSGLQFPNYSSELNVNALELDDSALYLCASSFGHVYGYTFGSGTRLTVV.

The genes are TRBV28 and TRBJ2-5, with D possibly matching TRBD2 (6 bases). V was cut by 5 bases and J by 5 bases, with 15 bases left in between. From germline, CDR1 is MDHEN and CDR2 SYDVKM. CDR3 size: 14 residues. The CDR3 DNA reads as TGTGCCAGCAGTCCACTAGCCCTCGGGGAGACCCAGTACTTC. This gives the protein CASSPLALGETQYF. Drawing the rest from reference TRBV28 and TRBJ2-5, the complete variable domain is DVKVTQSSRYLVKRTGEKVFLECVQDMDHENMFWYRQDPGLGLRLIYFSYDVKMKEKGDIPEGYSVSREKKERFSLILESASTNQTSMYLCASSPLALGETQYFGPGTRLLVL.

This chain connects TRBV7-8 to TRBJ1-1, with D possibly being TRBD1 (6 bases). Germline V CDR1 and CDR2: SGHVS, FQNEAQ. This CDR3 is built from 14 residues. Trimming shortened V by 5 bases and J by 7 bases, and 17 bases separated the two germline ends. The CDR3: CASSKRGGFDEAFF. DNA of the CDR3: TGTGCCAGCAGCAAACGGGGGGGCTTCGATGAAGCTTTCTTT.

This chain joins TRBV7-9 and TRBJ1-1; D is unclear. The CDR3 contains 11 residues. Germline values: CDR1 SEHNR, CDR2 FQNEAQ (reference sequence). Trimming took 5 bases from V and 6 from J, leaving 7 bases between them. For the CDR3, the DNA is TGTGCCAGCAGCCCACTACCTGAAGCTTTCTTT. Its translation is CASSPLPEAFF.

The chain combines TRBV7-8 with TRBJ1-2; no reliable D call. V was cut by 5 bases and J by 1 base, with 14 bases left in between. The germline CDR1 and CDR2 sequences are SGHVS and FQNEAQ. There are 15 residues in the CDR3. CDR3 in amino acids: CASSARRSRNYGYTF. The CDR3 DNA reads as TGTGCCAGCAGCGCGAGACGTAGCCGTAACTATGGCTACACCTTC.

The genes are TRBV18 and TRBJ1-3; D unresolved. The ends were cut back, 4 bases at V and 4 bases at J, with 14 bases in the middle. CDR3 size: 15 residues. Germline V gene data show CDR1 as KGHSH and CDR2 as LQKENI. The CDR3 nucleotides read TGTGCCAGCTCACAGAACTCGGGAGCCGGAAACACCATATATTTT. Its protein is CASSQNSGAGNTIYF.

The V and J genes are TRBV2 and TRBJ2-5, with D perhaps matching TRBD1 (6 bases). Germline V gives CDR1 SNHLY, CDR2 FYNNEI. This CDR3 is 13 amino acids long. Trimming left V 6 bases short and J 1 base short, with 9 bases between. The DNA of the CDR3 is TGTGCCAGCAGGGGGACAAGCCAAGAGACCCAGTACTTC. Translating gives CASRGTSQETQYF.

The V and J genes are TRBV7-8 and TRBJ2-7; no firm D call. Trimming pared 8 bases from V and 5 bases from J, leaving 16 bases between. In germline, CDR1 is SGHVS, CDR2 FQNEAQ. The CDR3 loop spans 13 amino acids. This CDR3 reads CASLLGAWDEQYF. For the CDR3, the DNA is TGTGCCAGCCTCTTGGGCGCCTGGGACGAGCAGTACTTC.

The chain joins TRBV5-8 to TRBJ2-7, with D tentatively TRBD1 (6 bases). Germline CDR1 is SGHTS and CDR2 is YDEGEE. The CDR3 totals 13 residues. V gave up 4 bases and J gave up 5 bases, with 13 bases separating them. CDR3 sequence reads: CASSTTGPHEQYF. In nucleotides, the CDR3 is TGTGCCAGCAGCACCACAGGGCCCCACGAGCAGTACTTC. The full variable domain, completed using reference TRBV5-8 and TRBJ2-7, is EAGVTQSPTHLIKTRGQQATLRCSPISGHTSVYWYQQALGLGLQFLLWYDEGEERNRGNFPPRFSGRQFPNYSSELNVNALELEDSALYLCASSTTGPHEQYFGPGTRLTVT.

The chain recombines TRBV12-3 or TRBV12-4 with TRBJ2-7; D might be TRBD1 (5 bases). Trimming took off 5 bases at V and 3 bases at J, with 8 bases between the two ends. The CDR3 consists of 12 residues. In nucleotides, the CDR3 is TGTGCCAGCAGTCGACAGCACTACGAGCAGTACTTC. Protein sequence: CASSRQHYEQYF.

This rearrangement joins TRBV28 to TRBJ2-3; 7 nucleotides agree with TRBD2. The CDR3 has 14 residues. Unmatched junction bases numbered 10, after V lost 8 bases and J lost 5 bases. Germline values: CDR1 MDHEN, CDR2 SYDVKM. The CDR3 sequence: CASLSTSLGDTQYF. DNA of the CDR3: TGTGCCAGCTTATCGACTAGCCTTGGAGATACGCAGTATTTT.

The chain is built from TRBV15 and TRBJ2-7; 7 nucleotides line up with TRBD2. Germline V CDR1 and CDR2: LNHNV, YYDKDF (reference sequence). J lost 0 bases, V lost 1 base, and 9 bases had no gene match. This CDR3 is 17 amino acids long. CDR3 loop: CATSRGSGRHPSYEQYF. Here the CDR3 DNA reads TGTGCCACCAGCAGAGGGTCCGGGAGGCACCCCTCCTACGAGCAGTACTTC.

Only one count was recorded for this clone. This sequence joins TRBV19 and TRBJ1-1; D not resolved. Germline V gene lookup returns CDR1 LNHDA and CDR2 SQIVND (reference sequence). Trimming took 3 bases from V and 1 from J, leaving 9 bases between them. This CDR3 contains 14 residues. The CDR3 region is CASSIFARNTEAFF. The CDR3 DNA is TGTGCCAGTAGTATTTTTGCGAGGAACACTGAAGCTTTCTTT.

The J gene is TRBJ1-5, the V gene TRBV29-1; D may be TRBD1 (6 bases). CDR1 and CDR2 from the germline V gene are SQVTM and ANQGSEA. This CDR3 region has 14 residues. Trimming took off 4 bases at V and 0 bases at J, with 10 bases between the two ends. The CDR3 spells CSVAGQYSNQPQHF. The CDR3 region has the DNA TGCAGCGTTGCAGGACAGTATAGCAATCAGCCCCAGCATTTT.

The CDR3 region is CASSPESQGAVNSPLHF. CDR3 DNA sequence: TGTGCCAGCTCACCAGAATCACAGGGGGCGGTTAATTCACCCCTCCACTTT. The gene calls are TRBV18 and TRBJ1-6; 9 nucleotides match TRBD1. The germline CDR1 and CDR2 sequences are KGHSH and LQKENI. This CDR3 has 17 residues. V shed 2 bases and J 6 bases; nucleotides not matched to a gene: 8. The variable domain in full, completed from reference TRBV18 and TRBJ1-6, reads NAGVMQNPRHLVRRRGQEARLRCSPMKGHSHVYWYRQLPEEGLKFMVYLQKENIIDESGMPKERFSAEFPKEGPSILRIQQVVRGDSAAYFCASSPESQGAVNSPLHFGNGTRLTVT.

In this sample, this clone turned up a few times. The CDR3 region is CASATGQAFSANYGYTF. CDR3 DNA: TGTGCCAGCGCTACGGGACAGGCTTTTTCAGCTAACTATGGCTACACCTTC. This chain uses TRBV9 with TRBJ1-2, with 8 bases identical to TRBD1. Germline V gene data show CDR1 as SGDLS and CDR2 as YYNGEE. V was pared by 7 bases and J by 0 bases, with 14 bases of the junction left unmatched. There are 17 residues in the CDR3.

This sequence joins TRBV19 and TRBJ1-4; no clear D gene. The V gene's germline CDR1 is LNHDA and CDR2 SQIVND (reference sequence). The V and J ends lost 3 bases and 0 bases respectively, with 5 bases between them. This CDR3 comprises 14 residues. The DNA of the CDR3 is TGTGCCAGTAGTATTGGCTCAACTAATGAAAAACTGTTTTTT. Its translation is CASSIGSTNEKLFF.